The following is a T cell receptor beta chain sequence with its context. Antigen unknown. The source of the sample is a study of T cells expressing NK-cell markers. About the research overall: The study drew TCR beta repertoires from sorted CD3+CD56+NKG2C+, CD3+CD56+NKG2C- and CD3+CD56-NKG2C+ T cells. Most of the eight sequenced donors tested HCMV-seropositive; one tested seronegative. General study points: CD8+ T cells in roughly six donors included dominant NKG2C+ clonotypes at roughly 1.0-8%. Questions lingered over whether expanded NKG2C+ T cell clones were HCMV-specific.

Reprocessing the 5' RACE reads, TCRdb reports a single entry for every CDR3 protein and omits DNA. The data include roughly 390,000 distinct CDR3 sequences; the top ten clones carry roughly 10%. In germline, CDR1 is LGHDT, CDR2 YNNKEL (reference sequence). The CDR3 totals 14 residues. The TCR comes from a woman in her fifties or sixties in good health. The gene calls are TRBV3-1 and TRBJ2-7; TCRdb designates TRBD1, a call that cannot be tested without DNA. Material for sequencing was blood T cells: a sorted CD56 or NKG2C T cell subset, CD4+ or CD8+ T cells, or bulk PBMC T cells (not recorded which). The CDR3 loop reads CASSSSRTANEQYF.